The text below deals with one T cell receptor beta chain. V was pared by 7 bases and J by 4 bases, with 13 bases between. This CDR3 is 13 amino acids long. This sample was taken from a study of blood T cell repertoires in COVID-19. Looking at the study overall: Some COVID-19 samples were acute and others convalescent; all came from the United States, Italy and Spain.

The authors' processing: By means of reference gene primer amplification, nucleated cell counts were estimated. Produced via immunoSEQ multiplex PCR; TCRdb's table is partial and in-frame only. That table gives V, J and clone size, and the DNA gave D and trimming. This sample carries about 150,000 clones, around 84% of them seen once, and the ten largest clones take 5%. The genes are TRBV12-3 or TRBV12-4 and TRBJ1-2, with D maybe TRBD1 (6 bases). The sample was peripheral blood. This sequence was found in a woman between 45 and 60 years old with acute or convalescent COVID-19. The CDR3 DNA sequence: TGTGCCAGCAAGCAGGGGATCGGCTATGGCTACACCTTC. It codes for CASKQGIGYGYTF.